This T cell receptor beta chain appears in the sequencing data of a study of cytomegalovirus exposure and HLA in healthy donors. The PCR was carried out with 60 Vbeta primers and 13 Jbeta primers. The assay was immunoSEQ multiplex PCR, and TCRdb's table has in-frame clones only and misses some. The sample consists of around 180,000 clones, roughly 85% of them appearing once. V was pared by 2 bases and J by 5 bases, with 9 bases of the junction left unmatched. Germline CDR1 and CDR2: SGHDT and YYEEEE. CDR3 length: 15 residues. The sample was PBMCs. The V and J genes are TRBV5-6 and TRBJ2-5; 7 bases fit TRBD1. This clonotype originated in a boy aged 2 to 10 in good health and CMV-seronegative. CDR3 DNA sequence: TGTGCCAGCAGCTTAGGTGACAGGGTGAGGGAGACCCAGTACTTC. Translated, it gives CASSLGDRVRETQYF.